This T cell receptor beta chain was sequenced for a study of cytomegalovirus exposure and HLA in healthy donors. 13 Jbeta primers and 60 Vbeta primers were used for the PCR. Original data processing: In a later analysis, around 11 million of tens of millions of unique beta chains occurred in at least two donors. The repertoire was sequenced with immunoSEQ multiplex PCR; TCRdb's copy has only in-frame clones and lacks some. For V, J and clone size, that table is used; D and trimming come from the DNA. The sample records about 160,000 clones, about 80% being singletons. Study outcomes and limitations: The study listed approximately 160 cytomegalovirus-associated TCR beta chains. Across all donors, roughly uniform sequencing depth was an assumption of the presence/absence analyses. A few chains tied to CMV proved CMV antigen-specific in vitro.

Comments on this clone: Its antigen remains unknown.

The CDR3 covers 15 residues. Germline assignment: CDR1 LGHNA and CDR2 YNFKEQ. The germline V and J ends were trimmed by 1 base and 2 bases, with 12 bases remaining between them. Sequenced sample: PBMCs. The V gene is TRBV4-2, the J gene TRBJ2-7; D not resolved. The receptor comes from a woman in her forties or fifties in good health and CMV-seronegative. The CDR3 sequence: CASSQGLLIPYEQYF. DNA for the CDR3: TGTGCCAGCAGCCAAGGACTCCTTATTCCCTACGAGCAGTACTTC.